The text below deals with one TCR beta chain. The data were produced by immunoSEQ multiplex PCR, yet TCRdb's version contains in-frame clones alone and is incomplete. Of about 2.3 million clones listed, 85% to 95% were seen once; the top ten hold around 0.38%. The CDR3 is 14 residues long. Trimming took off 6 bases at V and 2 bases at J, with 13 bases between the two ends. Germline-derived CDR1 and CDR2 are SNHLY and FYNNEI. These data come from a study of shared clonotypes between healthy human individuals. Background on the study: The donors, a couple of women and a few men, were aged 18 to 49.

Specimen: naive CD4+ T cells from PBMCs. Subset meaning: CD45RA+ positively selected. This chain links TRBV2 with TRBJ2-5; no clear D gene. This receptor was identified in a man aged 18 to 29 in good health. Some clones in this sample may be carry-over from other donors' samples. CDR3: CASSRGPEQETQYF. In DNA form, the CDR3 reads TGTGCCAGCAGCCGAGGCCCTGAACAAGAGACCCAGTACTTC.